Below are 19 T cell receptor beta chains sequenced from a single sample in a study of blood T cell repertoires in COVID-19. The table came from immunoSEQ multiplex PCR; TCRdb's copy has only in-frame clones and leaves some out. The repertoire holds nearly 400,000 clones, with around nine tenths as singletons. Material for sequencing was PBMCs or T cells enriched from blood (not recorded which). These receptors came from a woman aged 30 to 39 who had recovered from COVID-19.

The chain is built from TRBV5-1 and TRBJ1-2; 11 bases match TRBD1. The CDR3 spans 15 residues. CDR1 and CDR2 (germline): SGHRS, YFSETQ. Trimming cost V 4 bases and J 8 bases; bases outside gene matches: 10. The CDR3: CASSATGQGALGYTF. The CDR3 DNA follows: TGCGCCAGCAGCGCGACAGGACAGGGGGCATTAGGCTACACCTTC.

J is TRBJ2-1 and V is TRBV11-1, with 8 bases aligning to TRBD2. In germline, CDR1 is SGHAT, CDR2 FQDESV (reference sequence). The length of the CDR3 is 16 residues. J was trimmed by 7 bases and V by 5 bases; bases with no gene match: 13. In DNA form, the CDR3 reads TGTGCCAGCAGCCCCACAGCGGGAGCGTATATAAATGAGCAGTTCTTC. It specifies CASSPTAGAYINEQFF.

The chain carries TRBV16 and TRBJ2-3; 10 nucleotides match TRBD1. CDR1 KGHSY and CDR2 FQNENV come from the germline V gene. This CDR3 is 15 amino acids long. After removal of 5 bases from V and 5 bases from J, the junction contained 7 bases not matched to a gene. In nucleotides, the CDR3 is TGTGCCAGCAGCTCCCCGACAGGGGGCTTAGATACGCAGTATTTT. Translating gives CASSSPTGGLDTQYF.

V and J are TRBV28 and TRBJ2-2; D is unclear. Between the trimmed V and J ends, which lost 1 base and 0 bases, there was a span of 9 bases. The CDR3 extends over 16 amino acids. Germline CDR1 reads MDHEN; CDR2 reads SYDVKM. The CDR3 coding sequence is TGTGCCAGCAGTTTATTTCGGAGAGCGAACACCGGGGAGCTGTTTTTT. Its translation is CASSLFRRANTGELFF.

This chain uses TRBV30 with TRBJ1-2; 8 bases fit TRBD1. Germline V gives CDR1 GTSNPN, CDR2 SVGIG (reference sequence). CDR3 length equals 16 residues. The V and J ends lost 5 bases and 8 bases, in that order; junction bases with no gene match: 19. The CDR3 DNA reads TGTGCCTGGGGGCCATTGAAAGGCCACAGGGGGAAAGGCTACACCTTC. Its translation: CAWGPLKGHRGKGYTF.

For this clone: At one boundary the junction diverges from the germline segment, which might be a read error. The chain is built from TRBV7-2 and TRBJ2-7; D might be TRBD1 (6 bases). Germline CDR1 reads SGHTA; CDR2 reads FQGNSA. The length of the CDR3 is 12 residues. The DNA for the CDR3 is TGTGCCAGCAGTTTAAGGGGGTTCGGATGGAACTTC. It yields the protein CASSLRGFGWNF.

The gene calls are TRBV3-1 (or the pseudogene TRBV3-2) and TRBJ1-3; 11 bases align to TRBD1. Looked up from germline, CDR1 is LGHDT and CDR2 is YNNKEL (reference sequence). The J segment lost 3 bases and the V segment lost 4 bases, leaving 5 bases of the junction unmatched. This CDR3 is built from 16 residues. CDR3 sequence reads: CASSRTGTGGGNTIYF. As DNA, the CDR3 is TGTGCCAGCAGCCGAACCGGGACAGGGGGTGGAAACACCATATATTTT.

V and J are TRBV27 and TRBJ2-5, with a weak D call TRBD2 (5 bases). Germline assignment: CDR1 MNHEY and CDR2 SMNVEV (reference sequence). The V end was cut by 10 bases, the J end by 2 bases, with 11 bases between. The CDR3 runs 12 residues. The CDR3 is CATGRGQETQYF. As DNA, the CDR3 is TGTGCCACAGGACGGGGACAAGAGACCCAGTACTTC.

V gene TRBV5-4 combines with J gene TRBJ2-7; D is undetermined. This CDR3 comprises 13 residues. Trimming took 4 bases from V and 5 from J, leaving 13 bases between them. Germline V gene sequence: CDR1 SGHNT, CDR2 YYREEE (reference sequence). The CDR3 DNA follows: TGTGCCAGCAGCCCCGGAGTTCCCGACGAGCAGTACTTC. Amino acid sequence: CASSPGVPDEQYF.

This clone came up once. The rearrangement uses TRBV27 and TRBJ2-2; 8 bases agree with TRBD1. Germline V gene lookup returns CDR1 MNHEY and CDR2 SMNVEV (reference sequence). V shed 5 bases, J shed 1 base, and the junction held 6 bases outside the gene matches. The CDR3 spans 16 residues. CDR3 DNA sequence: TGTGCCAGCAGTCCTGACAGGGGCAGGAACACCGGGGAGCTGTTTTTT. It yields the protein CASSPDRGRNTGELFF.

This chain uses TRBV13 with TRBJ1-1; D call uncertain. This CDR3 is 15 amino acids long. With 5 bases removed from V and 1 base from J, the gap between germline ends came to 14 bases. Germline V gene data show CDR1 as PRHDT and CDR2 as FYEKMQ (reference sequence). The DNA for the CDR3 is TGTGCCAGCAGCCCAACTACGAAAAAGAACACTGAAGCTTTCTTT. This translates into CASSPTTKKNTEAFF.

Only a few counts were recorded for this clone. The J gene is TRBJ1-2, the V gene TRBV20-1; D is ambiguous. Looked up from germline, CDR1 is DFQATT and CDR2 is SNEGSKA (reference sequence). V was cut by 2 bases and J by 7 bases, with 8 bases left in between. The CDR3 has 11 amino acids. The CDR3 loop reads CSARNQAGYTF. As DNA, the CDR3 is TGCAGTGCTAGAAATCAGGCTGGCTACACCTTC.

The chain carries TRBV9 and TRBJ1-1, with a possible D match to TRBD1 (5 bases). V shed 0 bases and J shed 0 bases, with 9 bases lying between them. This CDR3 spans 15 amino acids. Germline V lookup: CDR1 SGDLS, CDR2 YYNGEE. The CDR3 DNA is TGTGCCAGCAGCGTAGAGACAGCCCTGAACACTGAAGCTTTCTTT. Translating it yields CASSVETALNTEAFF.

V and J are TRBV3-1 (or the pseudogene TRBV3-2) and TRBJ2-2, with D possibly being TRBD1 (5 bases). Per the germline V gene, CDR1 is LGHDT and CDR2 is YNNKEL (reference sequence). V was clipped by 5 bases and J by 6 bases, with 16 bases between them. This CDR3 has 15 amino acids. CDR3 bases: TGTGCCAGCAGCGCCCATGGGGCCGTCGCCGGGGAGCTGTTTTTT. Its translation: CASSAHGAVAGELFF.

The V and J genes are TRBV5-1 and TRBJ1-2; a possible D gene is TRBD1 (5 bases). The V end lost 0 bases, the J end lost 13 bases, and 16 bases lay between the germline ends. CDR3 size: 13 residues. Germline V CDR1 and CDR2: SGHRS, YFSETQ. The CDR3 spells CASSLGDRPLLTF. CDR3 bases: TGCGCCAGCAGCTTGGGAGACAGACCACTTCTCACCTTC.

This chain connects TRBV11-2 to TRBJ2-7; D is undetermined. Trimming removed 0 bases at V and 3 bases at J, with 12 bases between. The V gene's germline CDR1 is SGHAT and CDR2 FQNNGV. The CDR3 loop spans 15 amino acids. The DNA of the CDR3 is TGTGCCAGCAGCTTAGATCGACTCGATAACTACGAGCAGTACTTC. Translating gives CASSLDRLDNYEQYF. The full variable domain, its missing parts supplied by reference TRBV11-2 and TRBJ2-7, is EAGVAQSPRYKIIEKRQSVAFWCNPISGHATLYWYQQILGQGPKLLIQFQNNGVVDDSQLPKDRFSAERLKGVDSTLKIQPAKLEDSAVYLCASSLDRLDNYEQYFGPGTRLTVT.

The V call is TRBV11-1, the J call TRBJ2-5, with D possibly TRBD2 on 6 matching bases. With 2 bases removed from V and 2 bases from J, the gap between germline ends came to 12 bases. The germline CDR1 and CDR2 sequences are SGHAT and FQDESV (reference sequence). The CDR3 totals 15 residues. DNA for the CDR3: TGTGCCAGCAGCTTAATCTCGGGACTTCAAGAGACCCAGTACTTC. Residues: CASSLISGLQETQYF.

J is TRBJ2-3 and V is TRBV18; 9 positions agree with TRBD2. The junction had 8 bases not matched to a gene; V was cut back by 3 bases and J by 4 bases. Germline V gene lookup returns CDR1 KGHSH and CDR2 LQKENI. CDR3 length: 16 amino acids. CDR3 DNA: TGTGCCAGCTCACCGTTAGCGGGAGCAAGGGCAGATACGCAGTATTTT. Translated, it gives CASSPLAGARADTQYF.

The chain couples TRBV7-2 to TRBJ1-2, with a possible D match to TRBD1 (6 bases). CDR3 length: 14 residues. CDR1 and CDR2 (germline): SGHTA, FQGNSA. Trimming removed 5 bases at V and 4 bases at J, with 14 bases between. CDR3 nucleotides: TGTGCCAGCAGCGGGGGCAGGGTATTCTATGGCTACACCTTC. This encodes CASSGGRVFYGYTF.